This T cell receptor (beta chain) originates from a study of control samples from healthy donors and cancer patients. Generated by immunoSEQ multiplex PCR, the TCRdb table keeps only in-frame clones and is missing some. This sample yields fewer than 110,000 clones, of which 85% to 90% are seen a single time; under 20% belongs to the top ten. The CDR3 spans 13 residues. V was shortened by 1 base and J by 8 bases, with 7 bases between the two germline ends. Per germline, CDR1 SGHTS and CDR2 YDEGEE. This clonotype originated in a man aged 55 to 70 with lung cancer. The specimen sequenced was PBMCs. The chain has TRBV5-8 and TRBJ1-6; D call uncertain. CDR3 protein: CASSLIRDSPLHF. Written as DNA, the CDR3 is TGTGCCAGCAGCTTGATCCGGGATTCACCCCTCCACTTT.